Below are 5 T cell receptor beta chains sequenced from a single sample in a study of cytomegalovirus exposure and HLA in healthy donors. Sequencing was performed with immunoSEQ multiplex PCR; in TCRdb, only in-frame clones are kept and a portion is missing. Of some 60,000 clones listed, 90% to 96% are singletons. The material sequenced was PBMCs. The receptors were gathered from a man between 18 and 29 years old in good health and CMV-seronegative.

The CDR3 region is CASSFSRGGTSGPYEQYF. CDR3 sequence (DNA): TGTGCCAGCAGTTTCTCACGGGGAGGGACTAGCGGCCCCTACGAGCAGTACTTC. V and J are TRBV27 and TRBJ2-7; the match to TRBD2 covers 11 bases. V was clipped by 3 bases and J by 2 bases; unmatched bases: 12. This CDR3 is 18 amino acids long. Germline CDR1 and CDR2: MNHEY and SMNVEV (reference sequence).

The V call is TRBV6-1, the J call TRBJ2-7, with D perhaps TRBD1 (5 bases). CDR1 is MNHNS and CDR2 is SASEGT in the germline V gene. The CDR3 spans 17 residues. The V end was cut by 4 bases, the J end by 4 bases, with 23 bases between. CDR3 sequence reads: CASSVPLRQGSSYEQYF. For the CDR3, the DNA is TGTGCCAGCAGTGTCCCTCTAAGGCAGGGTTCTAGTTACGAGCAGTACTTC.

The rearrangement uses TRBV7-8 and TRBJ2-3; 11 nucleotides line up with TRBD2. Germline V gene data show CDR1 as SGHVS and CDR2 as FQNEAQ. This CDR3 is built from 14 residues. V lost 5 bases and J lost 4; bases outside the gene matches: 2. CDR3 coding DNA: TGTGCCAGCAGCCGACTAGCGGGATCAGATACGCAGTATTTT. Encoded protein: CASSRLAGSDTQYF.

CDR3 amino acids: CASSLARLQTSFAEQYF. In DNA, the CDR3 is TGTGCCAGCAGCTTAGCGCGATTGCAGACTTCCTTCGCCGAGCAGTACTTC. The J gene is TRBJ2-7, the V gene TRBV7-9; D gene unclear. The V gene's germline CDR1 is SEHNR and CDR2 FQNEAQ (reference sequence). Trimming took off 0 bases at V and 6 bases at J, with 21 bases between the two ends. The CDR3 length is 17 residues.

The chain joins TRBV29-1 to TRBJ2-7; 8 nucleotides agree with TRBD2. Germline lookup yields CDR1 SQVTM and CDR2 ANQGSEA. With 3 bases clipped from V and 3 bases from J, the junction kept 7 bases outside the gene matches. The CDR3 runs to 14 residues. The CDR3 DNA is TGCAGCGTTGAGGCGGGACTAGGAGGCTACGAGCAGTACTTC. Protein sequence: CSVEAGLGGYEQYF.